A single sample is the source of the 12 T cell receptor beta chains below, sequenced in a study of blood T cell repertoires in COVID-19. Profiling relied on immunoSEQ multiplex PCR, and the TCRdb table lists in-frame clones only, not all of them. The data contain approximately 250,000 clones, 75% to 90% of them singletons. Sequenced material: peripheral blood. The receptors come from a man aged 25 to 40 with active or convalescent COVID-19.

The CDR3 loop reads CASSPPASLNQPQHF. In DNA, the CDR3 is TGTGCCAGCTCACCACCCGCGTCCCTCAATCAGCCCCAGCATTTT. The chain employs TRBV18 and TRBJ1-5; unclear D gene. With 0 bases removed from V and 3 bases from J, the gap between germline ends came to 9 bases. The CDR3 spans 15 residues. Germline V gene lookup returns CDR1 KGHSH and CDR2 LQKENI.

The chain couples TRBV6-2 or TRBV6-3 to TRBJ2-3; 11 bases are shared with TRBD2. Trimming cost V 5 bases and J 3 bases; bases outside gene matches: 4. The CDR3 totals 15 residues. Germline assignment: CDR1 MNHEY and CDR2 SVGEGT. CDR3 in amino acids: CASSPLAGGTDTQYF. In nucleotides, the CDR3 is TGTGCCAGCAGTCCCCTAGCGGGGGGAACAGATACGCAGTATTTT.

This chain joins TRBV6-5 and TRBJ1-2, with 9 bases lining up with TRBD1. The CDR3 spans 14 residues. Germline V gene sequence: CDR1 MNHEY, CDR2 SVGAGI. Trimming removed 5 bases from V and 6 bases from J; junction bases left unmatched: 7. For the CDR3, the DNA is TGTGCCAGCAGTCAGGCCTGGGACAGGGATGGCTACACCTTC. As protein: CASSQAWDRDGYTF.

This rearrangement joins TRBV7-8 to TRBJ2-7; D is uncertain. CDR3 size: 15 residues. Trimming removed 1 base at V and 1 base at J, with 11 bases between. The germline V gene encodes CDR1 SGHVS and CDR2 FQNEAQ. In nucleotides, the CDR3 is TGTGCCAGCAGCTTAGTTCGGGTTCCATCCTACGAGCAGTACTTC. Translating gives CASSLVRVPSYEQYF.

This clone occurred once. The chain links TRBV30 to TRBJ1-3; D possibly corresponds to TRBD1 (5 bases). The V gene lost 4 bases and the J gene lost 1 base, with 11 bases spanning the gap. Germline V CDR1 and CDR2: GTSNPN, SVGIG (reference sequence). The CDR3 has 14 residues. The CDR3 loop is CAWTGTISGNTIYF. The CDR3 coding sequence is TGTGCCTGGACTGGGACTATTTCTGGAAACACCATATATTTT.

This chain links TRBV24-1 with TRBJ2-1; 9 bases map to TRBD1. CDR1 and CDR2 (germline): KGHDR, SFDVKD. The junction had 11 bases not matched to a gene; V was cut back by 4 bases and J by 2 bases. This CDR3 is built from 18 residues. CDR3 sequence: CATSDTKGQGHTYNEQFF. Written as DNA, the CDR3 is TGTGCCACCAGTGACACAAAGGGACAGGGACATACCTACAATGAGCAGTTCTTC.

The chain uses TRBV3-1 (or the pseudogene TRBV3-2) and TRBJ1-3; no clear D gene. The germline V and J ends were trimmed by 0 bases and 2 bases, with 8 bases remaining between them. CDR1 and CDR2 from the germline V gene are LGHDT and YNNKEL (reference sequence). The CDR3 is 15 amino acids. This CDR3 reads CASSQDAAAGNTIYF. CDR3 DNA: TGTGCCAGCAGCCAAGATGCGGCCGCTGGAAACACCATATATTTT.

CDR3 loop: CASRPPGRTYEQYF. The CDR3 DNA reads TGTGCCAGCAGGCCCCCCGGCAGGACCTACGAGCAGTACTTC. The chain is built from TRBV28 and TRBJ2-7; D not certain. The germline CDR1 and CDR2 sequences are MDHEN and SYDVKM. The V end lost 6 bases, the J end lost 2 bases, and 14 bases lay between the germline ends. This CDR3 comprises 14 residues.

This clone came up once. CDR3: CASSFYEGLHGYTF. The CDR3 nucleotides read TGTGCCAGCAGCTTCTATGAGGGACTTCATGGCTACACCTTC. The chain joins TRBV13 to TRBJ1-2; tentatively, D is TRBD1 (5 bases). The CDR3 is made up of 14 amino acids. Trimming removed 3 bases at V and 6 bases at J, with 14 bases between. Germline V gene sequence: CDR1 PRHDT, CDR2 FYEKMQ (reference sequence).

The genes are TRBV6-2 or TRBV6-3 and TRBJ2-7, with 10 bases that match TRBD2. Germline CDR1 MNHEY, CDR2 SVGEGT. CDR3 length equals 15 residues. V lost 3 bases, J lost 3 bases, and 5 bases stayed unmatched. The CDR3 region is CASSYNSGGFYEQYF. The CDR3 nucleotides read TGTGCCAGCAGTTATAATAGCGGGGGGTTCTACGAGCAGTACTTC.

This clone was recorded a few times. This sequence joins TRBV4-1 and TRBJ2-7, with 7 nucleotides matching TRBD1. CDR1 is MGHRA, CDR2 YSYEKL, per germline. J was trimmed by 4 bases and V by 1 base; bases with no gene match: 10. The CDR3 extends over 16 amino acids. DNA for the CDR3: TGCGCCAGCAGCCAAGGACAGGGCAACAGGGCGTACGAGCAGTACTTC. Translating gives CASSQGQGNRAYEQYF.

The chain links TRBV5-6 to TRBJ2-4; 7 nucleotides agree with TRBD1. Germline V gene sequence: CDR1 SGHDT, CDR2 YYEEEE. The CDR3 is made up of 14 amino acids. V dropped 5 bases and J dropped 4; count of bases not matched to a gene: 6. CDR3 loop: CASRLYRGKNIQYF. Written as DNA, the CDR3 is TGTGCCAGCAGACTATACAGGGGAAAAAACATTCAGTACTTC.